This TCR beta chain was observed in a study of T-cell reconstitution after alpha-beta-depleted transplantation in children (TCRdb year 2016). Describing the broader study: The study quantitatively tracked T-cell immune reconstitution after TCRalphabeta/CD19-depleted allogeneic hematopoietic cell transplantation in children using TCR repertoire profiling.

Relative to germline, V is 1 base shorter and J is 5 bases shorter, with 14 bases between their ends. According to the germline V gene, CDR1 reads MNHEY and CDR2 reads SVGAGI. The CDR3, from cysteine to phenylalanine, totals 15 residues. CDR3 DNA is the only sequence kept; it has 45 bases, read in frame from the first base. The library was prepared using PCR. Reads for this sample came from an Illumina HiSeq 2500. TCR libraries were prepared with molecular barcoding, using unique molecular identifiers to normalize TCRbeta repertoire quantification. The public reads were quality trimmed at Q25 with fastp and then assembled into clones with MiXCR by TCRdb, keeping productive beta chains. Rows are unified per CDR3 protein, each entry keeping the most common DNA and genes. The sample table holds some 530,000 distinct CDR3 sequences, of which around 13% were seen once. Less than 6.5% of the sample is held by the ten biggest clonotypes.

As concerns this clonotype: Its antigen is unknown. The sample holds no much larger clone one base away, and base qualities are not on file.

The material was PBMCs from the stem cell graft donor, obtained from the stem cell graft. The TCR was taken from a human donor who donated a stem cell graft to a child with combined immunodeficiency. The chain is made from TRBV6-5 and TRBJ2-5; possibly the D gene is TRBD2, per 6 matching bases. The base sequence is TGTGCCAGCAGTTACTATCGCGGGATAGGGGAGACCCAGTACTTC. Its coded protein is CASSYYRGIGETQYF.